This T cell receptor (beta chain) originates from a study of post-analysis software for immune sequencing data. Study-level information: Patients had relapsing-remitting, secondary progressive or progressive-relapsing multiple sclerosis; some lacked subtype.

Broader study findings: Four to six TRBV segments (TRBV5-6, TRBV5-1 and TRBV20-1 among them) occurred more frequently in patients than in controls. When the samples were clustered directly with F measure, those that had been prepared in the same batch showed strong co-clustering.

Researchers reported that TCR beta cDNA libraries carried unique molecular identifiers. TCRdb reprocessed the PCR reads via MiXCR and lists one record per CDR3 protein. The repertoire consists of roughly 570,000 distinct CDR3 sequences, with 34% occurring once and the leading ten covering 6%. Comment on this clonotype: The target antigen is unknown.

The CDR3 runs 17 residues. Germline assignment: CDR1 LGHNA and CDR2 YNFKEQ. After removal of 3 bases from V and 2 bases from J, the junction contained 6 bases not matched to a gene. The clonotype originates from a girl aged 2-17 years with multiple sclerosis. Sequenced input: blood. The chain carries TRBV4-2 and TRBJ2-3, with 12 nucleotides matching TRBD2. The DNA for the CDR3 is TGTGCCAGCAGCCAGGATGGACTAGCGGGGACCACAGATACGCAGTATTTT. As protein: CASSQDGLAGTTDTQYF.